Described below is a single TCR beta chain sequence and its context. Antigen unknown. This entry comes from a study of blood T cells in healthy people across ages. Study-wide results and limits: Diversity was higher, and naive CD4+ cells more numerous, in long-lived donors than in aged donors.

Alongside a J-beta primer mix, a sample-barcoded 5' primer served in a second PCR lasting about 6 to 12 cycles. TCRdb processed the 5' RACE reads anew with MiXCR; each CDR3 protein has one entry. This sample carries 1 million or so distinct CDR3 sequences, 40% to 55% of them seen once, and the ten largest clones take approximately 17%. Germline loops: CDR1 LNHNV, CDR2 YYDKDF (reference sequence). The CDR3 runs to 15 residues. The V end lost 1 base, the J end lost 5 bases, and 12 bases lay between the germline ends. This clonotype was obtained from a woman aged 55-69 years in good health. What was sequenced was blood. The chain recombines TRBV15 with TRBJ1-5, with D maybe TRBD1 (5 bases). The CDR3 coding sequence is TGTGCCACCAGCAGAGGGGGGAGGGGTGATCAGCCCCAGCATTTT. This translates into CATSRGGRGDQPQHF.